The TCR beta chain described here comes from a study of blood T cell repertoires in COVID-19. The overall study: COVID-19 samples, acute and convalescent, were from the United States, Italy and Spain. T cells, B-cell-depleted T cells, or PBMCs supplied cDNA or gDNA.

TCRdb's table, derived via immunoSEQ multiplex PCR, lists solely in-frame clones and lacks some. The sample lists 200,000 to 250,000 clones; 82% were seen once. This CDR3 is built from 11 residues. The V gene end was trimmed by 5 bases and the J gene end by 17 bases; junction bases not matched to a gene: 6. In germline, CDR1 is MNHEY, CDR2 SVGEGT. This chain connects TRBV6-2 or TRBV6-3 to TRBJ1-6, with 7 bases fitting TRBD1. The receptor's source is a woman at least 80 years old with acute or convalescent COVID-19. Sequenced input: peripheral blood. Here the CDR3 DNA reads TGTGCCAGCAGTGCTAGACAGGGATTCCACTTT. This gives the protein CASSARQGFHF.